The 32 T cell receptor beta chains below were found in one sample sequenced in a study of blood T cell repertoires in COVID-19. Assay: immunoSEQ multiplex PCR; the TCRdb copy retains only in-frame clones and omits some. The repertoire includes about 300,000 clones, roughly 86% of them detected once, and 1.5% to 2% sits in the top ten. The source material was peripheral blood. The receptors were sampled from a woman aged 25-40 years with COVID-19, enrolled during active disease.

The rearrangement joins TRBV29-1 to TRBJ1-2, with D tentatively TRBD1 (6 bases). V was trimmed by 3 bases and J by 4 bases, leaving 12 bases between them. This CDR3 spans 13 amino acids. Germline values: CDR1 SQVTM, CDR2 ANQGSEA. CDR3 bases: TGCAGCGTTGATACAGGGACCTCCTATGGCTACACCTTC. Amino acid sequence: CSVDTGTSYGYTF.

This clone was observed a few times. V usage is TRBV4-2 and J usage is TRBJ2-7, with 14 bases that match TRBD2. CDR1 is LGHNA, CDR2 YNFKEQ, per germline. V lost 0 bases and J lost 3; bases outside the gene matches: 4. The CDR3 has 17 residues. CDR3 DNA: TGTGCCAGCAGCCAAGACCCGGGACTAGCGGGGGACTACGAGCAGTACTTC. Protein sequence: CASSQDPGLAGDYEQYF.

The chain combines TRBV6-5 with TRBJ1-6, with 7 bases that match TRBD1. In germline, CDR1 is MNHEY, CDR2 SVGAGI. After removal of 5 bases from V and 7 bases from J, the junction contained 8 bases not matched to a gene. The CDR3 covers 15 residues. The CDR3 DNA follows: TGTGCCAGCAGTAGTACGGGACAGATAAATTCACCCCTCCACTTT. Translating it yields CASSSTGQINSPLHF.

The chain is built from TRBV19 and TRBJ2-1; 14 nucleotides match TRBD2. In germline, CDR1 is LNHDA, CDR2 SQIVND (reference sequence). Trimming took 5 bases from V and 0 from J; bases not matched to a gene: 12. The CDR3 extends over 20 amino acids. The CDR3 bases are TGTGCCAGTAGTGCAAGACTAGCGGGGGGGAACCGAGGCTCCTACAATGAGCAGTTCTTC. It codes for CASSARLAGGNRGSYNEQFF.

The rearrangement joins TRBV11-1 to TRBJ2-7, with TRBD1 matching 9 bases. J gave up 0 bases and V 3 bases, and 3 bases lay outside the gene matches. From germline, CDR1 is SGHAT and CDR2 FQDESV (reference sequence). This CDR3 is 15 amino acids long. For the CDR3, the DNA is TGTGCCAGCAGCTTTATGACAGGGGGCTCCTACGAGCAGTACTTC. Translating gives CASSFMTGGSYEQYF.

This clone was detected a few times. This chain joins TRBV2 and TRBJ1-2, with D tentatively TRBD1 (6 bases). The germline V gene encodes CDR1 SNHLY and CDR2 FYNNEI. The V and J ends lost 5 bases and 2 bases respectively, with 15 bases between them. This CDR3 has 15 residues. The CDR3 loop is CASSIQGSPNYGYTF. The CDR3 region has the DNA TGTGCCAGCAGTATCCAGGGGTCCCCGAACTATGGCTACACCTTC.

The V gene is TRBV2, the J gene TRBJ1-1; D is ambiguous. Trimming cost V 8 bases and J 4 bases, with 14 bases left between them. This CDR3 contains 13 residues. Germline V gives CDR1 SNHLY, CDR2 FYNNEI. This CDR3 is CASGPTYSTEAFF. CDR3 coding DNA: TGTGCCAGCGGGCCGACATATTCCACTGAAGCTTTCTTT.

Only a few counts were recorded for this clone. This chain connects TRBV5-1 to TRBJ2-2; TRBD1 matches at 11 bases. The CDR3 is 16 amino acids. With V trimmed by 3 bases and J by 6 bases, 7 bases remained unmatched. CDR1 and CDR2 from the germline V gene are SGHRS and YFSETQ. CDR3 protein: CASSSRDRGSSGELFF. The CDR3 DNA reads as TGCGCCAGCAGCTCCCGGGACAGGGGGTCTTCCGGGGAGCTGTTTTTT. The full variable domain, in which reference TRBV5-1 and TRBJ2-2 provide the parts outside the CDR3, is KAGVTQTPRYLIKTRGQQVTLSCSPISGHRSVSWYQQTPGQGLQFLFEYFSETQRNKGNFPGRFSGRQFSNSRSEMNVSTLELGDSALYLCASSSRDRGSSGELFFGEGSRLTVL.

The gene calls are TRBV9 and TRBJ2-3, with D possibly being TRBD1 (6 bases). CDR3 length: 17 residues. The germline V and J ends were trimmed by 2 bases and 0 bases, with 16 bases remaining between them. Germline lookup yields CDR1 SGDLS and CDR2 YYNGEE. The CDR3 DNA is TGTGCCAGCAGCGTGGGTTCTGGGGGCTCTAGCACAGATACGCAGTATTTT. Translation: CASSVGSGGSSTDTQYF.

The gene calls are TRBV11-3 and TRBJ2-2; 10 bases are a match to TRBD1. This CDR3 spans 13 amino acids. Germline lookup yields CDR1 SGHNT and CDR2 YENEEA. After removal of 8 bases from V and 10 bases from J, the junction contained 7 bases not matched to a gene. CDR3 amino acids: CASDWGQGTELFF. CDR3 bases: TGTGCCAGCGACTGGGGACAGGGGACGGAGCTGTTTTTT.

The chain employs TRBV7-8 and TRBJ2-1, with 12 bases identical to TRBD1. V lost 3 bases to trimming and J lost 8 bases; unmatched junction nucleotides: 14. CDR1 is SGHVS and CDR2 is FQNEAQ in the germline V gene. This CDR3 is 18 amino acids long. In DNA form, the CDR3 reads TGTGCCAGCAGCTTTAGAGGGCGGCGGGGACAGGGGGCTTATGAGCAGTTCTTC. Translated, it gives CASSFRGRRGQGAYEQFF.

The J gene is TRBJ1-4, the V gene TRBV5-5; TRBD1 matches at 8 bases. Unmatched junction bases numbered 14, after V lost 1 base and J lost 0 bases. The germline CDR1 and CDR2 sequences are SGHKS and YYEKEE (reference sequence). This CDR3 has 20 amino acids. CDR3 protein: CASSLRARGHSEATNEKLFF. Here the CDR3 DNA reads TGTGCCAGCAGCTTGCGGGCCAGGGGGCATTCCGAAGCAACTAATGAAAAACTGTTTTTT.

The J gene is TRBJ2-3, the V gene TRBV7-8, with D perhaps TRBD2 (7 bases). The ends were cut back, 5 bases at V and 3 bases at J, with 18 bases in the middle. The CDR3 is made up of 16 amino acids. The V gene's germline CDR1 is SGHVS and CDR2 FQNEAQ. The CDR3 DNA sequence: TGTGCCAGCAGCCCATTTGCGGGGGCCGGGACAGATACGCAGTATTTT. Amino acids: CASSPFAGAGTDTQYF.

The V and J genes are TRBV4-2 and TRBJ1-4, with TRBD1 matching over 8 bases. V shed 6 bases and J 4 bases; nucleotides not matched to a gene: 1. Germline V lookup: CDR1 LGHNA, CDR2 YNFKEQ. The CDR3 runs 13 residues. The CDR3 region has the DNA TGTGCCAGCAGGGACAGGGATAATGAAAAACTGTTTTTT. Its protein product is CASRDRDNEKLFF.

The V and J genes are TRBV7-6 and TRBJ2-6; D perhaps matches TRBD1 (5 bases). The V gene lost 5 bases and the J gene lost 0 bases, with 14 bases spanning the gap. The CDR3 spans 17 residues. Germline V CDR1 and CDR2: SGHVS, FNYEAQ. The CDR3 nucleotides are TGTGCCAGCAGCCCAACGGGCAGGGTCTCTGGGGCCAACGTCCTGACTTTC. Its protein product is CASSPTGRVSGANVLTF.

This chain joins TRBV12-3 or TRBV12-4 and TRBJ2-1, with D possibly matching TRBD1 (6 bases). V was cut by 5 bases and J by 9 bases, with 11 bases left in between. This CDR3 has 12 residues. The CDR3 DNA follows: TGTGCCAGCAGTAAACAGGGCACTGAGCAGTTCTTC. Translation: CASSKQGTEQFF.

The rearrangement links TRBV7-8 to TRBJ1-6; D is possibly TRBD1 (6 bases). Germline CDR1 and CDR2: SGHVS and FQNEAQ. The CDR3 sequence is 14 residues long. V was cut by 5 bases and J by 7 bases, with 12 bases left in between. The CDR3 DNA reads as TGTGCCAGCAGCCGGGGACACCAGAATTCACCCCTCCACTTT. Translated, it gives CASSRGHQNSPLHF.

This clone occurred once. This chain uses TRBV30 with TRBJ1-3, with 7 bases fitting TRBD1. Losses at the gene ends were 2 bases for V and 4 bases for J; bases not matched to a gene: 11. CDR1 is GTSNPN and CDR2 is SVGIG in the germline V gene (reference sequence). The CDR3 is 16 amino acids. The CDR3 region has the DNA TGTGCCTGGAGTATCAGAGGGGGCGCGTTGGGAAACACCATATATTTT. Amino acid sequence: CAWSIRGGALGNTIYF.

J is TRBJ2-5 and V is TRBV7-9; TRBD2 matches 10 bases. Trimming cost V 4 bases and J 7 bases; bases outside gene matches: 15. Germline CDR1 and CDR2: SEHNR and FQNEAQ (reference sequence). The CDR3 has 17 amino acids. Here the CDR3 reads CASSYAVGGVAGGTQYF. The CDR3 DNA reads as TGTGCCAGCAGCTACGCAGTTGGCGGGGTAGCGGGAGGGACCCAGTACTTC.

This clone has a single count. V usage is TRBV9 and J usage is TRBJ2-2; D remains unclear. The V gene lost 2 bases and the J gene lost 5 bases, with 4 bases spanning the gap. The CDR3 spans 12 residues. Germline values: CDR1 SGDLS, CDR2 YYNGEE. The CDR3 DNA reads as TGTGCCAGCAGCGTCGGGACCGGGGAGCTGTTTTTT. Encoded protein: CASSVGTGELFF. The full variable domain, rest sourced from reference TRBV9 and TRBJ2-2, is DSGVTQTPKHLITATGQRVTLRCSPRSGDLSVYWYQQSLDQGLQFLIQYYNGEERAKGNILERFSAQQFPDLHSELNLSSLELGDSALYFCASSVGTGELFFGEGSRLTVL.

The chain couples TRBV3-1 (or the pseudogene TRBV3-2) to TRBJ2-5, with TRBD2 identical over 10 bases. CDR1 and CDR2 from the germline V gene are LGHDT and YNNKEL (reference sequence). The V and J ends lost 6 bases and 4 bases, in that order; junction bases with no gene match: 8. The CDR3 loop spans 15 amino acids. CDR3 coding DNA: TGTGCCAGCAGACCTACTAGCGGGGAGTTAGAGACCCAGTACTTC. Residues: CASRPTSGELETQYF.

This chain connects TRBV11-2 to TRBJ2-3; 8 bases agree with TRBD1. The germline CDR1 and CDR2 sequences are SGHAT and FQNNGV. J gave up 6 bases and V 5 bases, and 13 bases lay outside the gene matches. The CDR3 runs 16 residues. The CDR3 DNA follows: TGTGCCAGCAGCCCACGGGCTCAGGGGGCTGGGGATACGCAGTATTTT. It codes for CASSPRAQGAGDTQYF.

This clone was observed a few times. The chain combines TRBV4-3 with TRBJ1-4; D not certain. Germline V CDR1 and CDR2: LGHNA, YSLEER. CDR3 length: 17 residues. V lost 5 bases and J 5 bases, leaving 21 bases between the germline ends. CDR3: CASSSPLTEGPNEKLFF. CDR3 bases: TGCGCCAGCAGCTCCCCCCTCACGGAGGGTCCAAATGAAAAACTGTTTTTT.

The chain has TRBV21-1 and TRBJ1-1; the table gives TRBD1 as D, unverified against the DNA. TRBV21-1 counts as a pseudogene. This CDR3 has 14 residues. CDR3 region: CAGVTRQENTEAFF. In DNA form, the CDR3 reads TGTGCCGGCGTGACACGACAGGAGAACACTGAAGCTTTCTTT.

The CDR3 DNA reads TGTGCCAGCAGTAGGACAGGGGCCATACCGTACTTC. This translates into CASSRTGAIPYF. The J gene is TRBJ2-7, the V gene TRBV6-5; 9 bases map to TRBD1. Germline assignment: CDR1 MNHEY and CDR2 SVGAGI. V lost 5 bases and J lost 12; bases outside the gene matches: 8. This CDR3 spans 12 amino acids.

The chain combines TRBV19 with TRBJ1-1; D is possibly TRBD1 (6 bases). Germline assignment: CDR1 LNHDA and CDR2 SQIVND (reference sequence). The CDR3 covers 13 residues. The V and J ends lost 8 bases and 0 bases respectively, with 10 bases between them. The CDR3 is CASRGAMNTEAFF. The DNA for the CDR3 is TGTGCCAGTCGGGGGGCTATGAACACTGAAGCTTTCTTT.

This chain joins TRBV28 and TRBJ1-4; weak D call: TRBD1 (5 bases). The germline CDR1 and CDR2 sequences are MDHEN and SYDVKM. Trimming took off 6 bases at V and 7 bases at J, with 15 bases between the two ends. The CDR3 covers 14 residues. DNA for the CDR3: TGTGCCAGCAGAGGGGCAGGGATGGGTGAAAAACTGTTTTTT. Translation: CASRGAGMGEKLFF.

The genes are TRBV27 and TRBJ1-6; TRBD1 agrees at 8 bases. V gave up 5 bases and J gave up 7 bases; unmatched junction bases: 7. Looked up from germline, CDR1 is MNHEY and CDR2 is SMNVEV (reference sequence). CDR3 size: 15 residues. DNA for the CDR3: TGTGCCAGCAGTCCACAGGGGGGGCGGAATTCACCCCTCCACTTT. It is translated as CASSPQGGRNSPLHF.

This clone appeared a single time. The gene calls are TRBV7-9 and TRBJ1-2; D may be TRBD1 (5 bases). Trimming took 3 bases from V and 0 from J, leaving 14 bases between them. CDR1 SEHNR and CDR2 FQNEAQ come from the germline V gene (reference sequence). The CDR3 contains 16 residues. CDR3: CASSFGDSGANYGYTF. The CDR3, as DNA: TGTGCCAGCAGCTTCGGGGACTCCGGAGCTAACTATGGCTACACCTTC.

V and J are TRBV12-3 or TRBV12-4 and TRBJ1-5; a weak D match, TRBD1 (5 bases). The CDR3 contains 12 residues. V was cut by 6 bases and J by 4 bases, with 7 bases left in between. Here the CDR3 DNA reads TGTGCCAGCAGGTACAGGAATCAGCCCCAGCATTTT. Translation: CASRYRNQPQHF.

This sequence joins TRBV5-4 and TRBJ1-6; 8 nucleotides match TRBD1. Germline V gene data show CDR1 as SGHNT and CDR2 as YYREEE (reference sequence). The V segment lost 2 bases and the J segment 6 bases; nucleotides outside the gene matches: 1. The CDR3 is made up of 14 amino acids. CDR3 DNA sequence: TGTGCCAGCAGCTTACAGGGGGTTAATTCACCCCTCCACTTT. Its protein product is CASSLQGVNSPLHF.

A single count supports this clone. The rearrangement uses TRBV5-1 and TRBJ2-5; the match to TRBD1 covers 7 bases. V trimming: 1 base; J trimming: 0 bases; junction bases outside the gene matches: 3. This CDR3 is 15 amino acids long. Per the germline V gene, CDR1 is SGHRS and CDR2 is YFSETQ. CDR3 loop: CASSLYRGHQETQYF. DNA of the CDR3: TGCGCCAGCAGCTTGTACAGGGGACACCAAGAGACCCAGTACTTC.